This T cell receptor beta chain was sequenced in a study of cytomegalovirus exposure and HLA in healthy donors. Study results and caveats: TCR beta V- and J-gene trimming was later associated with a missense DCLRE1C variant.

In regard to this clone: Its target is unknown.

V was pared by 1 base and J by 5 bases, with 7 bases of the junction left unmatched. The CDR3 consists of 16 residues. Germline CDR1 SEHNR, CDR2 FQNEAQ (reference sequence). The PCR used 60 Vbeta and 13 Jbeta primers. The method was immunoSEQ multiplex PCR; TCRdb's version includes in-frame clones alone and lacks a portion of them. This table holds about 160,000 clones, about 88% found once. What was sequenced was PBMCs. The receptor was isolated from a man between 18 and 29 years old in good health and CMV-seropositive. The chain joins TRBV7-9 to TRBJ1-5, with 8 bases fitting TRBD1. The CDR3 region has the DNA TGTGCCAGCAGCTTAGATCCCAGGGGGCACGATCAGCCCCAGCATTTT. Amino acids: CASSLDPRGHDQPQHF.